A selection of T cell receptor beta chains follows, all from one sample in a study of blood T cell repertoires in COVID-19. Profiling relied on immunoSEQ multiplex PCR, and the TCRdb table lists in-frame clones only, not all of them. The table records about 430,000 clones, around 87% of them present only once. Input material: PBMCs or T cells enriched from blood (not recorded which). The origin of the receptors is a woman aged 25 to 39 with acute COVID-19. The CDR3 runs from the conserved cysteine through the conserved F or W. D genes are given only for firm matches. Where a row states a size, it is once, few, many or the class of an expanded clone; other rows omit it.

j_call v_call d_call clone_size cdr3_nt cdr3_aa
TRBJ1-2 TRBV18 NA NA TGTGCCAGCTCACCTCCTGTGCTGAGTGGCTACACCTTC CASSPPVLSGYTF
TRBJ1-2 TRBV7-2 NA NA TGTGCCAGCAGCTTAGCTCGGGGAATAGCTAACTATGGCTACACCTTC CASSLARGIANYGYTF
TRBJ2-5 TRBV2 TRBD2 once TGTGCCAGCAGTGGGCTAGCGGGGGGACAAGAGACCCAGTACTTC CASSGLAGGQETQYF
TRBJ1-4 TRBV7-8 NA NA TGTGCCAGCACCAGCTTAGGTCGAGGGGGAAGGTCTAATGAAAAACTGTTTTTT CASTSLGRGGRSNEKLFF
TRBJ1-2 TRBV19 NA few TGTGCCAGTAGTGCACAGCTCCAAACCTATGGCTACACCTTC CASSAQLQTYGYTF
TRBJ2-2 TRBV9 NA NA TGTGCCAGCAGCCCCCCTAACACCGGGGAGCTGTTTTTT CASSPPNTGELFF
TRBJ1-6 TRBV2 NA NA TGTGCCAGCAGTGGGCCCCCGCTACAGGGACATTCACCCCTCCACTTT CASSGPPLQGHSPLHF
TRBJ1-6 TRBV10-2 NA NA TGCGCCAGCAGTGAGTCGTGGGACGGGGGTAATTCACCCCTCCACTTT CASSESWDGGNSPLHF
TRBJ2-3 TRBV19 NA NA TGTGCCAGTAGCCTGAGCCCCTCGACACCCATTTATACGCAGTATTTT CASSLSPSTPIYTQYF
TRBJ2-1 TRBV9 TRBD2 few TGTGCCAGCAGCGTAGGTAGGCTAGCGGGGGCTGAGCAGTTCTTC CASSVGRLAGAEQFF
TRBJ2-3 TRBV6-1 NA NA TGTGCCAGCAGTGAAGCCCCCGGAGATACGCAGTATTTT CASSEAPGDTQYF
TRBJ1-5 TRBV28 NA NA TGTGCCAGCAGGAAGACAGGTCGCAGCAATCAGCCCCAGCATTTT CASRKTGRSNQPQHF
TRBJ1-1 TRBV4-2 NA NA TGTGCCAGCAGCCAAGACCCTAAGATCGGGGTACATGGTGCTTTCTTT CASSQDPKIGVHGAFF
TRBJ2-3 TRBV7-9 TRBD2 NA TGTGCCAGCAGCTCGGGGGGGCCCTTCACAGATACGCAGTATTTT CASSSGGPFTDTQYF
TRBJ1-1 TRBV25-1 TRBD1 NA TGTGCCAGCAGTGAATTCCACAGACAGGGGGCCGGGGCCGAAGCTTTCTTT CASSEFHRQGAGAEAFF
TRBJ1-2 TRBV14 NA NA TGTGCCAGCAGCCTAGGGGCAGGGTGGTCGCATGGCTACACCTTC CASSLGAGWSHGYTF
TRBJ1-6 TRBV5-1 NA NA TGCGCCAGCAGCGCGACGCAGGGGCGAGGTAATTCACCCCTCCACTTT CASSATQGRGNSPLHF
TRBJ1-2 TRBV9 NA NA TGTGCCAGCAGCGTAGCGGGACACGCGGTCTATGGCTACACCTTC CASSVAGHAVYGYTF
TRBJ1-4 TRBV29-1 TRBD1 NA TGCAGCGTTTCCGGGACAGGAGGTGAAAAACTGTTTTTT CSVSGTGGEKLFF
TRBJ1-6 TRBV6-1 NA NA TGTGCCAGCAGTGAACTTTGGAGGGGAGGGGGTCGAGAACTCTATAATTCACCCCTCCACTTT CASSELWRGGGRELYNSPLHF
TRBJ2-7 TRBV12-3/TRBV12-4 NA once TGTGCCAGCAGTTTAGCGACAGAGCAGTACTTC CASSLATEQYF
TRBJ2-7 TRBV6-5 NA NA TGTGCCAGCAACTGGAGGGACGAGCAGTACTTC CASNWRDEQYF
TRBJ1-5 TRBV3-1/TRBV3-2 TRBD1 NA TGTGCCAGCAGCCAGCAGACAGGGGATCAGCCCCAGCATTTT CASSQQTGDQPQHF
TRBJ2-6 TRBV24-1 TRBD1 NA TGTGCCACCAGTGACTCGGGACAGGGGGCTGGGGCCAACGTCCTGACTTTC CATSDSGQGAGANVLTF
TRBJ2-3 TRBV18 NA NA TGTGCCAGCTCACCGTCTTTGAAACAGTCCACAGATACGCAGTATTTT CASSPSLKQSTDTQYF
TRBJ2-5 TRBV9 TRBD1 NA TGTGCCAGCAGCCCACATGGGGACAGATACAAAGAGACCCAGTACTTC CASSPHGDRYKETQYF
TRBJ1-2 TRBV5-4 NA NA TGTGCCAGCAGCTTTAACGAGCATGGCTACACCTTC CASSFNEHGYTF
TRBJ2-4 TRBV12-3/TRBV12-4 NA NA TGTGCCAGCAGACTTTATGGCAAAAACATTCAGTACTTC CASRLYGKNIQYF
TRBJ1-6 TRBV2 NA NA TGTGCCAGCAGTGAAGCGCTTCGGAATTCACCCCTCCACTTT CASSEALRNSPLHF
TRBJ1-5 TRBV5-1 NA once TGCGCCAGCAGCTTGGAGGGGCTCAATAGCAATCAGCCCCAGCATTTT CASSLEGLNSNQPQHF
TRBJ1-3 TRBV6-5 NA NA TGTGCCAGCAGTTACACAAAATCCTCTGGAAACACCATATATTTT CASSYTKSSGNTIYF
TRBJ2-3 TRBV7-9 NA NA TGTGCCAGCAGCCTTACAGGGTCGGGGCTCACAGATACGCAGTATTTT CASSLTGSGLTDTQYF
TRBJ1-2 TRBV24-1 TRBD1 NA TGTGCCACCAGTGACACGACAGGGGTCGGCTACACCTTC CATSDTTGVGYTF
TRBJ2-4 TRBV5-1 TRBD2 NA TGCGCCAGCAGCTTGGTTAGCGGGGGCCTCCAAAACATTCAGTACTTC CASSLVSGGLQNIQYF
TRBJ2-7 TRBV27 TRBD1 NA TGTGCCAGCAGTTTGGTAGCAGGGGGCTCCTACGAGCAGTACTTC CASSLVAGGSYEQYF
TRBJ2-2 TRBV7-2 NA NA TGTGCCAGCAGCCGCAGATACGGGGAGAACACCGGGGAGCTGTTTTTT CASSRRYGENTGELFF
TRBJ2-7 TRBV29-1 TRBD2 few TGCAGCGCCGCGGTCCTAGCGGGCTTGCGGTACGAGCAGTACTTC CSAAVLAGLRYEQYF
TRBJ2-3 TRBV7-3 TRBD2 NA TGTGCCAGCAGCTTACGTCTAGCGGGGGGCACAGATACGCAGTATTTT CASSLRLAGGTDTQYF
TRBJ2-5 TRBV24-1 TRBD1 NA TGTGCCACCAGTGATTTAGGGAGACAGGGAGAGACCCAGTACTTC CATSDLGRQGETQYF
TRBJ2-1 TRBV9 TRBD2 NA TGTGCCAGCAGCGGAGGACTAGCGGCTCACAATGAGCAGTTCTTC CASSGGLAAHNEQFF
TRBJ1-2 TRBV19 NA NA TGTGCCAGTAGTATATTCCGGCAGGGGCACTATGGCTACACCTTC CASSIFRQGHYGYTF
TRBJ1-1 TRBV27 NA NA TGTGCCAGCAGTCAGACAGGCCCCCCTACTGAAGCTTTCTTT CASSQTGPPTEAFF
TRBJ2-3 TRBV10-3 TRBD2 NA TGTGCCATCAGGAGGTTTGAGGTTGCGGGGGGCACAGATACGCAGTATTTT CAIRRFEVAGGTDTQYF
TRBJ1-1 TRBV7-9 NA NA TGTGCCAGCAGCCCAAACGACAACGGAGCTTTCTTT CASSPNDNGAFF
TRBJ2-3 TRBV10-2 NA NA TGCGCCAGCAGTGAGAGGACGGAGGGGCCCACAGATACGCAGTATTTT CASSERTEGPTDTQYF
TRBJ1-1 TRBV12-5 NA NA TGTGCTAGTGGTTTGTCCTCAAAGACGGGCACTGAAGCTTTCTTT CASGLSSKTGTEAFF
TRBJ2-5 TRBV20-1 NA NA TGCAGTGCTAGCAGGCAAGAGACCCAGTACTTC CSASRQETQYF
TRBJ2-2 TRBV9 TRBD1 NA TGTGCCAGCAGCGTAGTCGGACAGGTGAACACCGGGGAGCTGTTTTTT CASSVVGQVNTGELFF
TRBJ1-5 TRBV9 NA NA TGTGCCAGCAGCCGGGGTTCCAATCAGCCCCAGCATTTT CASSRGSNQPQHF
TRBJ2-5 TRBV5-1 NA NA TGCGCCAGCAGCTTTACCCCAAGGTCGGGGGAGGAGACCCAGTACTTC CASSFTPRSGEETQYF
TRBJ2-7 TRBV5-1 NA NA TGCGCCAGCAGCATGGAGCAGGGCCAAGTTTACGAGCAGTACTTC CASSMEQGQVYEQYF
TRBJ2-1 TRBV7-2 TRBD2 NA TGTGCCAGCAGCCCGAGCGGGGGGCCTTTTTCCTACAATGAGCAGTTCTTC CASSPSGGPFSYNEQFF
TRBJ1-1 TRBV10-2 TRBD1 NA TGCGCCAGCAGTGAGTCCAGGGGGCTTGGCGCTTTCTTT CASSESRGLGAFF
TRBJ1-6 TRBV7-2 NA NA TGTGCCAGCAGCTTACTTCCGTATAATTCACCCCTCCACTTT CASSLLPYNSPLHF
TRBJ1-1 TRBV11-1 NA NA TGTGCCAGCAGCCCTAGGGGCGAGAGGATGAACACTGAAGCTTTCTTT CASSPRGERMNTEAFF
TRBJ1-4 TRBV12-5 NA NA TGTGCTAGTGGTTTGCTCGCTAATAATGAAAAACTGTTTTTT CASGLLANNEKLFF
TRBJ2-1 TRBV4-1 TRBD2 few TGCGCCAGCAGCCAAGAGTTACTAGCGGAGATTCCTGAGCAGTTCTTC CASSQELLAEIPEQFF
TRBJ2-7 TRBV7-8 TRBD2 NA TGTGCCAGCAGCTTAGCTTTCCGGGGGGACTCCTACGAGCAGTACTTC CASSLAFRGDSYEQYF
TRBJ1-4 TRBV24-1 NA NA TGTGCCACCAGTGATCCCTCCGGGACAACTGAAAAACTGTTTTTT CATSDPSGTTEKLFF
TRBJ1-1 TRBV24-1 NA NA TGTGCCACCATATCCCCTGAAGCTTTCTTT CATISPEAFF